A selection of T cell receptor beta chains follows, all from one sample in a study of T-cell memory formation after mild COVID-19. TCRdb called the 5' RACE reads again in MiXCR, with one record for every CDR3 protein. This table holds nearly 110,000 distinct CDR3 sequences, 9.5% to 15% found once. Sequencing input: PBMCs or a T cell subset sorted from them (not recorded which). The receptor set was obtained from an adult woman who had mild COVID-19 (a few samples of this study predate the infection). Cell type and time point are not known. Both conserved end residues are part of each CDR3. Fields, in order: J gene, clone size, D gene, V gene, CDR3 protein, CDR3 DNA. D genes are given only for firm matches. Only part of the rows carry a size: once, few, many, or a class if the clone is expanded.

j_gene: TRBJ2-1; abundance: NA; d_gene: NA; v_gene: TRBV7-9; CDR3aa: CASSPLLRSYNEQFF; CDR3nt: TGTGCCAGCAGCCCGCTACTTCGCTCCTACAATGAGCAGTTCTTC
j_gene: TRBJ1-1; abundance: few; d_gene: NA; v_gene: TRBV4-3; CDR3aa: CASSQGWKPSEAFF; CDR3nt: TGCGCCAGCAGCCAAGGATGGAAACCCTCTGAAGCTTTCTTT
j_gene: TRBJ1-2; abundance: NA; d_gene: NA; v_gene: TRBV29-1; CDR3aa: CSAPLMGDNGYTF; CDR3nt: TGCAGCGCCCCGCTGATGGGGGACAATGGCTACACCTTC
j_gene: TRBJ2-4; abundance: NA; d_gene: NA; v_gene: TRBV12-3/TRBV12-4; CDR3aa: CASSLIEVGSSHIQYF; CDR3nt: TGTGCCAGCAGTTTAATCGAGGTGGGCTCCTCGCACATTCAGTACTTC
j_gene: TRBJ2-1; abundance: NA; d_gene: TRBD2; v_gene: TRBV5-1; CDR3aa: CASSLDMGGTTDEQFF; CDR3nt: TGCGCCAGCAGCTTGGATATGGGGGGGACTACGGATGAGCAGTTCTTC
j_gene: TRBJ2-7; abundance: many; d_gene: NA; v_gene: TRBV7-7; CDR3aa: CASSLIPGGYEQYF; CDR3nt: TGTGCTAGCAGCTTAATCCCGGGTGGCTACGAGCAGTACTTC
j_gene: TRBJ2-1; abundance: few; d_gene: NA; v_gene: TRBV29-1; CDR3aa: CSAPPGTGFSGRGSYNEQFF; CDR3nt: TGCAGCGCTCCCCCCGGGACAGGGTTTAGCGGGAGAGGCTCCTACAATGAGCAGTTCTTC
j_gene: TRBJ2-3; abundance: NA; d_gene: TRBD1; v_gene: TRBV6-1; CDR3aa: CASSRPVGRGPDTQYF; CDR3nt: TGTGCCAGCAGCCGCCCCGTCGGCAGGGGGCCAGATACGCAGTATTTT
j_gene: TRBJ2-6; abundance: few; d_gene: NA; v_gene: TRBV7-9; CDR3aa: CASSLYPKTRVGANVLTF; CDR3nt: TGTGCCAGCAGCTTATACCCTAAAACAAGGGTTGGGGCCAACGTCCTGACTTTC
j_gene: TRBJ1-2; abundance: NA; d_gene: NA; v_gene: TRBV5-1; CDR3aa: CASSLVARDYGYTF; CDR3nt: TGCGCCAGCAGCTTGGTCGCCAGGGACTATGGCTACACCTTC
j_gene: TRBJ2-7; abundance: many; d_gene: NA; v_gene: TRBV29-1; CDR3aa: CSALGQGNYEQYF; CDR3nt: TGCAGCGCTCTGGGTCAGGGAAACTACGAGCAGTACTTC
j_gene: TRBJ2-2; abundance: NA; d_gene: TRBD2; v_gene: TRBV4-2; CDR3aa: CASSQVSGSGTGELFF; CDR3nt: TGTGCCAGCAGCCAAGTTAGCGGGAGCGGAACCGGGGAGCTGTTTTTT
j_gene: TRBJ1-2; abundance: NA; d_gene: NA; v_gene: TRBV7-8; CDR3aa: CASSLQGNYGYTF; CDR3nt: TGTGCCAGCAGCTTACAGGGGAACTATGGCTACACCTTC
j_gene: TRBJ2-5; abundance: NA; d_gene: NA; v_gene: TRBV19; CDR3aa: CASSPQGRALGETQYF; CDR3nt: TGTGCCAGTAGTCCACAGGGACGGGCCCTGGGAGAGACCCAGTACTTC
j_gene: TRBJ2-4; abundance: NA; d_gene: TRBD2; v_gene: TRBV9; CDR3aa: CASSPRTSGGKNIQYF; CDR3nt: TGTGCCAGCAGCCCCCGCACTAGCGGGGGGAAAAACATTCAGTACTTC
j_gene: TRBJ2-2; abundance: NA; d_gene: TRBD2; v_gene: TRBV5-6; CDR3aa: CASSLLPSGRTGELFF; CDR3nt: TGTGCCAGCAGCTTGCTGCCTAGCGGGAGGACCGGGGAGCTGTTTTTT
j_gene: TRBJ1-5; abundance: NA; d_gene: NA; v_gene: TRBV30; CDR3aa: CAWARDTSKPQHF; CDR3nt: TGTGCCTGGGCCCGGGACACCTCTAAACCCCAGCATTTT
j_gene: TRBJ2-1; abundance: many; d_gene: NA; v_gene: TRBV11-1; CDR3aa: CASSAGPTSNNEQFF; CDR3nt: TGTGCCAGCAGCGCAGGCCCCACTAGCAACAATGAGCAGTTCTTC
j_gene: TRBJ1-2; abundance: NA; d_gene: NA; v_gene: TRBV3-1; CDR3aa: CASSPPAGSYYGYTF; CDR3nt: TGTGCCAGCAGCCCTCCGGCAGGGAGCTACTATGGCTACACCTTC
j_gene: TRBJ2-7; abundance: NA; d_gene: TRBD1; v_gene: TRBV24-1; CDR3aa: CATSATGGGDEQYF; CDR3nt: TGTGCCACCAGTGCCACAGGGGGAGGCGACGAGCAGTACTTC
j_gene: TRBJ1-1; abundance: few; d_gene: NA; v_gene: TRBV15; CDR3aa: CATSRPWDTLNTEAFF; CDR3nt: TGTGCCACCAGCAGACCTTGGGACACTCTGAACACTGAAGCTTTCTTT
j_gene: TRBJ2-5; abundance: few; d_gene: NA; v_gene: TRBV7-9; CDR3aa: CASSHAGLVETQYF; CDR3nt: TGTGCCAGCAGCCACGCAGGGCTGGTAGAGACCCAGTACTTC
j_gene: TRBJ2-2; abundance: many; d_gene: TRBD1; v_gene: TRBV7-8; CDR3aa: CASRSTGATGELFF; CDR3nt: TGTGCCAGCCGGAGTACAGGGGCCACCGGGGAGCTGTTTTTT
j_gene: TRBJ2-7; abundance: few; d_gene: TRBD2; v_gene: TRBV29-1; CDR3aa: CSVITGTSGRSSYEQYF; CDR3nt: TGCAGCGTTATAACCGGGACTAGCGGACGAAGCTCCTACGAGCAGTACTTC
j_gene: TRBJ2-1; abundance: NA; d_gene: NA; v_gene: TRBV4-1; CDR3aa: CASSQGGRAESSYNEQFF; CDR3nt: TGCGCCAGCAGCCAAGGGGGAAGGGCGGAGAGCTCCTACAATGAGCAGTTCTTC
j_gene: TRBJ2-1; abundance: few; d_gene: TRBD2; v_gene: TRBV6-5; CDR3aa: CASRPSAGGSLSEQFF; CDR3nt: TGTGCCAGCAGACCATCAGCGGGAGGATCATTGAGTGAGCAGTTCTTC
j_gene: TRBJ2-2; abundance: NA; d_gene: TRBD2; v_gene: TRBV12-3/TRBV12-4; CDR3aa: CASSPGWSGRPTANTGELFF; CDR3nt: TGTGCCAGCAGTCCAGGTTGGAGCGGGAGGCCTACTGCGAACACCGGGGAGCTGTTTTTT
j_gene: TRBJ2-1; abundance: few; d_gene: NA; v_gene: TRBV12-3/TRBV12-4; CDR3aa: CASSPTPGQLRYNEQFF; CDR3nt: TGTGCCAGCAGTCCGACACCGGGCCAGCTTCGATACAATGAGCAGTTCTTC
j_gene: TRBJ2-1; abundance: NA; d_gene: TRBD1; v_gene: TRBV5-1; CDR3aa: CASSSGQGAEEQFF; CDR3nt: TGCGCCAGCAGCTCCGGACAGGGGGCTGAAGAGCAGTTCTTC
j_gene: TRBJ2-1; abundance: NA; d_gene: NA; v_gene: TRBV6-2/TRBV6-3; CDR3aa: CASSPGASASEIRDQFF; CDR3nt: TGTGCCAGCAGCCCAGGGGCCTCGGCTAGCGAAATTCGGGATCAGTTCTTC
j_gene: TRBJ2-1; abundance: NA; d_gene: NA; v_gene: TRBV12-3/TRBV12-4; CDR3aa: CASSFRGAGEQFF; CDR3nt: TGTGCCAGCAGTTTCAGGGGGGCCGGTGAGCAGTTCTTC
j_gene: TRBJ2-1; abundance: medium-sized; d_gene: NA; v_gene: TRBV24-1; CDR3aa: CATSEVAWDEQFF; CDR3nt: TGTGCCACCAGTGAGGTGGCGTGGGATGAGCAGTTCTTC
j_gene: TRBJ1-4; abundance: NA; d_gene: NA; v_gene: TRBV5-1; CDR3aa: CASSSWGATNEKLFF; CDR3nt: TGCGCCAGCAGCAGCTGGGGGGCGACTAATGAAAAACTGTTTTTT
j_gene: TRBJ2-7; abundance: NA; d_gene: TRBD2; v_gene: TRBV7-9; CDR3aa: CASSPPGGASSYEQYF; CDR3nt: TGTGCCAGCAGCCCTCCGGGGGGGGCTAGCTCCTACGAGCAGTACTTC
j_gene: TRBJ2-2; abundance: few; d_gene: NA; v_gene: TRBV2; CDR3aa: CASSRNPLSNTGELFF; CDR3nt: TGTGCCAGCAGTCGAAACCCCCTATCGAACACCGGGGAGCTGTTTTTT
j_gene: TRBJ2-1; abundance: NA; d_gene: NA; v_gene: TRBV12-3/TRBV12-4; CDR3aa: CASSHPYGEQFF; CDR3nt: TGTGCCAGCAGTCACCCGTACGGTGAGCAGTTCTTC
j_gene: TRBJ2-2; abundance: NA; d_gene: NA; v_gene: TRBV7-6; CDR3aa: CASSFSRDTGELFF; CDR3nt: TGTGCCAGCAGCTTTAGCAGGGACACCGGGGAGCTGTTTTTT
j_gene: TRBJ2-1; abundance: NA; d_gene: NA; v_gene: TRBV14; CDR3aa: CASSHLGGFGDEQFF; CDR3nt: TGTGCCAGCAGCCACTTGGGGGGTTTCGGAGATGAGCAGTTCTTC
j_gene: TRBJ2-7; abundance: many; d_gene: NA; v_gene: TRBV12-3/TRBV12-4; CDR3aa: CASSRTGMVYEQYF; CDR3nt: TGTGCCAGCAGTCGCACAGGGATGGTATACGAGCAGTACTTC
j_gene: TRBJ2-1; abundance: many; d_gene: NA; v_gene: TRBV11-1; CDR3aa: CASSPRRGNEQFF; CDR3nt: TGTGCCAGCAGCCCGAGGAGGGGCAATGAGCAGTTCTTC
j_gene: TRBJ2-3; abundance: NA; d_gene: TRBD2; v_gene: TRBV12-3/TRBV12-4; CDR3aa: CASSTGPSGGFRDTQYF; CDR3nt: TGTGCCAGCAGTACGGGGCCTAGCGGGGGGTTTAGGGATACGCAGTATTTT
j_gene: TRBJ1-4; abundance: few; d_gene: NA; v_gene: TRBV7-9; CDR3aa: CASIRMGATNEKLFF; CDR3nt: TGTGCCAGCATTCGTATGGGGGCAACTAATGAAAAACTGTTTTTT
j_gene: TRBJ2-7; abundance: NA; d_gene: NA; v_gene: TRBV29-1; CDR3aa: CSVADLSGEQYF; CDR3nt: TGCAGCGTCGCGGACTTAAGTGGAGAGCAGTACTTC
j_gene: TRBJ2-3; abundance: NA; d_gene: NA; v_gene: TRBV29-1; CDR3aa: CSVERTTNTPSTDTQYF; CDR3nt: TGCAGCGTTGAGAGGACAACGAACACGCCTAGCACAGATACGCAGTATTTT
j_gene: TRBJ2-3; abundance: few; d_gene: TRBD2; v_gene: TRBV7-6; CDR3aa: CASSLALAGGLSTDTQYF; CDR3nt: TGTGCCAGCAGCTTAGCACTAGCGGGGGGGCTAAGCACAGATACGCAGTATTTT
j_gene: TRBJ2-2; abundance: NA; d_gene: NA; v_gene: TRBV2; CDR3aa: CASSEKVTGELFF; CDR3nt: TGTGCCAGCAGTGAAAAAGTCACCGGGGAGCTGTTTTTT
j_gene: TRBJ2-3; abundance: many; d_gene: NA; v_gene: TRBV7-2; CDR3aa: CASSLVFADTQYF; CDR3nt: TGTGCCAGCAGCTTAGTCTTTGCAGATACGCAGTATTTT
j_gene: TRBJ2-1; abundance: few; d_gene: TRBD2; v_gene: TRBV12-3/TRBV12-4; CDR3aa: CASRTSAGGNEQFF; CDR3nt: TGTGCCAGCAGAACTAGCGCCGGCGGCAATGAGCAGTTCTTC
j_gene: TRBJ2-5; abundance: NA; d_gene: TRBD2; v_gene: TRBV5-5; CDR3aa: CASSRSSGSPGQETQYF; CDR3nt: TGTGCCAGCAGCCGTTCTAGCGGGAGTCCTGGACAAGAGACCCAGTACTTC